Listed below are T cell receptor beta chains from one sample, sequenced in a study of control samples from healthy donors and cancer patients. Using immunoSEQ multiplex PCR, the repertoire was profiled, and TCRdb retains in-frame clones only, with some absent. Counted here are 150,000 to 180,000 clones, just under 95% occurring once; the ten biggest clones make up around 6.2%. The sequenced sample consisted of blood. These receptors were obtained from a man in his forties or fifties in good health. The CDR3 runs from the conserved cysteine through the conserved F or W. A D gene is named only where the DNA matches it firmly. The listing skips clone size in some rows; elsewhere it reads once, few, many or a size class.

CASSSLGGTEAFF | TGTGCCAGCAGCTCCCTAGGAGGGACTGAAGCTTTCTTT | TRBJ1-1 | TRBV12-3/TRBV12-4 | NA | NA
CASSLGSGGDTQYF | TGCGCCAGCAGCTTGGGTTCGGGGGGAGATACGCAGTATTTT | TRBJ2-3 | TRBV5-1 | NA | TRBD2
CASSFHGTGTEAFF | TGTGCCAGCAGCTTTCACGGGACGGGCACTGAAGCTTTCTTT | TRBJ1-1 | TRBV13 | NA | NA
CASSTSWGDGYTF | TGTGCCAGTAGTACCTCGTGGGGGGACGGCTACACCTTC | TRBJ1-2 | TRBV19 | NA | NA
CASSLVQGDEKLFF | TGCGCCAGCAGCTTGGTGCAGGGGGACGAAAAACTGTTTTTT | TRBJ1-4 | TRBV5-1 | NA | TRBD1
CASSSFPGQGYEQYF | TGCGCCAGCAGCTCTTTCCCGGGACAGGGATACGAGCAGTACTTC | TRBJ2-7 | TRBV5-1 | NA | TRBD1
CASTGGWIDGYTF | TGTGCCAGTACAGGGGGCTGGATAGATGGCTACACCTTC | TRBJ1-2 | TRBV6-5 | NA | TRBD1
CASSQDRGLGAYQETQYF | TGCGCCAGCAGCCAAGATCGCGGTTTGGGTGCGTACCAAGAGACCCAGTACTTC | TRBJ2-5 | TRBV4-1 | NA | NA
CASRDESGGYGYTF | TGTGCCAGTAGGGACGAATCGGGAGGCTATGGCTACACCTTC | TRBJ1-2 | TRBV19 | once | NA
CASSFMPSPPNEQYF | TGTGCCAGCAGCTTCATGCCAAGTCCCCCCAACGAGCAGTACTTC | TRBJ2-7 | TRBV7-9 | NA | NA
CASSIDRETQETQYF | TGTGCCAGTAGTATAGACAGGGAGACTCAAGAGACCCAGTACTTC | TRBJ2-5 | TRBV19 | NA | NA
CASSRGQGALYGYTF | TGTGCCAGCAGTAGAGGACAGGGGGCCTTATATGGCTACACCTTC | TRBJ1-2 | TRBV2 | NA | TRBD1
CASSEDPNTEAFF | TGTGCCAGCAGTGAAGACCCGAACACTGAAGCTTTCTTT | TRBJ1-1 | TRBV6-1 | once | NA
CASSEEGGYSGNTIYF | TGTGCCAGCAGTGAAGAGGGGGGCTACTCTGGAAACACCATATATTTT | TRBJ1-3 | TRBV6-1 | NA | NA
CASSPKWADTGELFF | TGTGCCAGCAGCCCAAAGTGGGCAGACACCGGGGAGCTGTTTTTT | TRBJ2-2 | TRBV5-6 | NA | NA
CASSRGTGGNQPQHF | TGCGCCAGCAGTCGTGGGACAGGGGGCAATCAGCCCCAGCATTTT | TRBJ1-5 | TRBV23-1 | NA | TRBD1
CASSYSLPESYNEQFF | TGTGCCAGCAGTTACTCACTACCCGAGAGCTACAATGAGCAGTTCTTC | TRBJ2-1 | TRBV6-5 | NA | NA
CASTRQIAGYGYTF | TGTGCCAGCACCCGACAGATAGCCGGCTATGGCTACACCTTC | TRBJ1-2 | TRBV19 | NA | NA
CASSLAWGLSPLHF | TGCGCCAGCAGCTTGGCCTGGGGCCTTTCACCCCTCCACTTT | TRBJ1-6 | TRBV5-1 | NA | NA
CASSLVRGQAMAGANVLTF | TGTGCCAGCAGCTTAGTAAGGGGTCAGGCAATGGCTGGGGCCAACGTCCTGACTTTC | TRBJ2-6 | TRBV7-2 | NA | NA
CASSSQGVNEKLFF | TGTGCCAGCAGCTCACAGGGGGTGAATGAAAAACTGTTTTTT | TRBJ1-4 | TRBV5-6 | NA | TRBD1
CASSDRLAGGFYEQYF | TGTGCCAGCAGTGACCGACTAGCGGGGGGCTTCTACGAGCAGTACTTC | TRBJ2-7 | TRBV25-1 | NA | TRBD2
CASSTPGQRGSPLHF | TGTGCCAGCAGTACCCCGGGACAGAGGGGATCACCCCTCCACTTT | TRBJ1-6 | TRBV2 | NA | TRBD1
CASGFPGGANTGELFF | TGTGCTAGTGGTTTCCCAGGGGGGGCGAACACCGGGGAGCTGTTTTTT | TRBJ2-2 | TRBV12-5 | NA | NA